The text below deals with one T cell receptor (beta chain). The method was immunoSEQ multiplex PCR; TCRdb's version includes in-frame clones alone and lacks a portion of them. Of about 92,000 clones listed, more than 85% were seen once; the top ten hold less than 2%. This CDR3 is 20 amino acids long. The V end lost 3 bases, the J end lost 2 bases, and 27 bases lay between the germline ends. Germline values: CDR1 SGHRS, CDR2 YFSETQ. This specimen belongs to a study of T cell changes during pregnancy in multiple sclerosis. The specimen was peripheral blood, collected in the first trimester of pregnancy. The clonotype comes from a female donor with multiple sclerosis, enrolled in a pregnancy study. This chain uses TRBV5-1 with TRBJ2-1; perhaps TRBD1 as D (6 bases). This CDR3 reads CASSWGTETRWGLAYNEQFF. The CDR3 nucleotides are TGCGCCAGCAGCTGGGGGACGGAGACCCGGTGGGGGCTAGCCTACAATGAGCAGTTCTTC. The whole variable domain, filled in from reference TRBV5-1 and TRBJ2-1, reads KAGVTQTPRYLIKTRGQQVTLSCSPISGHRSVSWYQQTPGQGLQFLFEYFSETQRNKGNFPGRFSGRQFSNSRSEMNVSTLELGDSALYLCASSWGTETRWGLAYNEQFFGPGTRLTVL.